This TCR beta chain was identified in a study of neurological immune-mediated disorders. This clonotype was picked up a small number of times. Its antigen is unidentified. Study-wide results and caveats: The study found the most TCR clonal expansion in HTLV-1-associated myelopathy and the least in multiple sclerosis, below healthy controls.

Source material was 2 million unsorted PBMCs, stored at -80 °C in RNAlater. TCRdb processed the 5' RACE reads anew with MiXCR; each CDR3 protein has one entry. The sample carries about 80,000 distinct CDR3 sequences, less than 5.5% recorded once. This sequence originates from a young woman with multiple sclerosis. Sequencing was carried out using PBMCs.

CDR3 amino acids: CASSPVTGTNEKLFF. The CDR3 region has the DNA TGCGCCAGCAGCCCGGTGACAGGGACTAATGAAAAACTGTTTTTT. The V gene is TRBV5-1, the J gene TRBJ1-4, with 7 bases aligning to TRBD1. The CDR3 runs to 15 residues. CDR1 and CDR2 from the germline V gene are SGHRS and YFSETQ. Trimming at V came to 4 bases and at J to 2 bases, leaving 5 bases not matched to a gene. Together with reference TRBV5-1 and TRBJ1-4, the CDR3 gives the full variable domain: KAGVTQTPRYLIKTRGQQVTLSCSPISGHRSVSWYQQTPGQGLQFLFEYFSETQRNKGNFPGRFSGRQFSNSRSEMNVSTLELGDSALYLCASSPVTGTNEKLFFGSGTQLSVL.